The entry that follows covers one T cell receptor beta chain sequence. As yet, its antigen is unknown. The sample belongs to a study of cytomegalovirus exposure and HLA in healthy donors. The study, taken as a whole, reports: The later analysis indicated that the majority of CMV-associated TCR beta chains appeared HLA-restricted. The authors reported that TCR beta sequences could predict HLA-A and HLA-B alleles. These predictions were accurate for most subjects in the first cohort.

CDR1 and CDR2 from the germline V gene are SEHNR and FQNEAQ (reference sequence). Trimming removed 5 bases at V and 0 bases at J, with 14 bases between. The CDR3 has 16 residues. The donors were healthy bone marrow donors. Use of 60 Vbeta and 13 Jbeta primers characterized the PCR. Profiling relied on immunoSEQ multiplex PCR, and the TCRdb table lists in-frame clones only, not all of them. The sample has 150,000 to 200,000 clones, over 60% seen once; the top ten hold about 1%. This chain links TRBV7-9 with TRBJ1-3, with D hard to call. This sequence was found in a woman aged 45-59 years in good health and CMV-seropositive. Sequenced material: PBMCs. The CDR3 here is CASSTWTPASGNTIYF. DNA for the CDR3: TGTGCCAGCAGCACCTGGACTCCCGCCTCTGGAAACACCATATATTTT.